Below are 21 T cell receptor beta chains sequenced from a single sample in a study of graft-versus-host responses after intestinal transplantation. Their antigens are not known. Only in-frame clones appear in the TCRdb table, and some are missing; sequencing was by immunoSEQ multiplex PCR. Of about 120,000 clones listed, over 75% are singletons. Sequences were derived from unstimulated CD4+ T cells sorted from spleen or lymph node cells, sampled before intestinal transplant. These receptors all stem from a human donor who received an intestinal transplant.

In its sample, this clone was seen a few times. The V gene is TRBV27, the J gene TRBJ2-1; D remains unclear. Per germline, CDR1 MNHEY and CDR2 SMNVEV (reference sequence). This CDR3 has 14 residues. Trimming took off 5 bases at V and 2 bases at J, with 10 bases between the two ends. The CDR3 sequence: CASSGSPTYNEQFF. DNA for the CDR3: TGTGCCAGCAGTGGTAGCCCGACCTACAATGAGCAGTTCTTC.

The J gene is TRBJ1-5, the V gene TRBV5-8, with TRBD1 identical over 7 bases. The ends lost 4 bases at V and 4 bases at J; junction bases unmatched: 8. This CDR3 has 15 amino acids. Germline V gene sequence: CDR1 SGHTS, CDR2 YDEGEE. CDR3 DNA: TGTGCCAGCAGCCCGCGGGGACAGATTAATCAGCCCCAGCATTTT. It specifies CASSPRGQINQPQHF.

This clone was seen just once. The DNA for the CDR3 is TGTGCCAGCAGCCGGACAGGGGGTACCTACGAGCAGTACTTC. Its translation: CASSRTGGTYEQYF. This chain connects TRBV7-9 to TRBJ2-7; TRBD1 aligns across 10 bases. Germline V gene data show CDR1 as SEHNR and CDR2 as FQNEAQ (reference sequence). CDR3 length: 14 residues. The J segment lost 2 bases and the V segment lost 5 bases, leaving 3 bases of the junction unmatched.

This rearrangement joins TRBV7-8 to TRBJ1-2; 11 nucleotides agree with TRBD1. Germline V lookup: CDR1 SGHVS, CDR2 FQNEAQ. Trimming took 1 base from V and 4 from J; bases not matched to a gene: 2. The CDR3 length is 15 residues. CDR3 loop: CASSLGGTGGYGYTF. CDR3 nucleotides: TGTGCCAGCAGCTTAGGCGGGACAGGGGGCTATGGCTACACCTTC.

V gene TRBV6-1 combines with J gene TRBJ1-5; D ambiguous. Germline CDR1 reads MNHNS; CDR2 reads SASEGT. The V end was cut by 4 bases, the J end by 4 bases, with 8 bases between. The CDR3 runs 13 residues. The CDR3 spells CASSVSFNQPQHF. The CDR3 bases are TGTGCCAGCAGTGTGTCCTTTAATCAGCCCCAGCATTTT.

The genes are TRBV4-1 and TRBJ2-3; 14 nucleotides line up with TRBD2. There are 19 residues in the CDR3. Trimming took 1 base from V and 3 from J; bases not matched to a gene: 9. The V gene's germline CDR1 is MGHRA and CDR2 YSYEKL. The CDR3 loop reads CASSQVSTSGRASTDTQYF. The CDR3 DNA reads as TGCGCCAGCAGCCAAGTTTCGACTAGCGGGAGGGCCTCGACAGATACGCAGTATTTT.

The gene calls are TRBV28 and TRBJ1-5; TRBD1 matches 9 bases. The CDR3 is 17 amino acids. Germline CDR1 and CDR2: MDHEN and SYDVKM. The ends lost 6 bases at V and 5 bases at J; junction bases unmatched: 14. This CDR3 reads CASRIGTGRKVYQPQHF. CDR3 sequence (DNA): TGTGCCAGCAGGATCGGGACAGGGAGGAAGGTCTATCAGCCCCAGCATTTT.

In DNA, the CDR3 is TGTGCCAGCAGCTGGGACTCCGGATACAATGAGCAGTTCTTC. This encodes CASSWDSGYNEQFF. This chain links TRBV6-6 with TRBJ2-1, with a weak D call TRBD2 (6 bases). Germline values: CDR1 MNHNY, CDR2 SVGAGI (reference sequence). CDR3 length: 14 amino acids. The V gene lost 6 bases and the J gene lost 4 bases, with 13 bases spanning the gap.

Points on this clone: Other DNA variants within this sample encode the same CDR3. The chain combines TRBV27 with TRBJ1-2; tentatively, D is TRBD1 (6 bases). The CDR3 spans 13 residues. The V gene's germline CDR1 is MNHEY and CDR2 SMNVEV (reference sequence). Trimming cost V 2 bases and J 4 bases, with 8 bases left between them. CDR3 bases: TGTGCCAGCAGTTTAGGGGGGGCCTATGGCTACACCTTC. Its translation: CASSLGGAYGYTF.

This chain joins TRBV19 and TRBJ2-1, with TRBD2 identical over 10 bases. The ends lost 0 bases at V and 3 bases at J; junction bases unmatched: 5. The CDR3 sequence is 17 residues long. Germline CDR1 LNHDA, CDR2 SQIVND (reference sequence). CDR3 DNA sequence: TGTGCCAGTAGTATAGAACTAAGGACTAGCGGCTACAATGAGCAGTTCTTC. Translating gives CASSIELRTSGYNEQFF.

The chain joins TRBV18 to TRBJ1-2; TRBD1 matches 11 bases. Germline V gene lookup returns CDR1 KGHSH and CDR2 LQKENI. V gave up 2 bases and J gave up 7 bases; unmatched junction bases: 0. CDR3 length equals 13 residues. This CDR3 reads CASSPGTGGGYTF. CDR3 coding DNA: TGTGCCAGCTCACCAGGGACAGGGGGTGGCTACACCTTC.

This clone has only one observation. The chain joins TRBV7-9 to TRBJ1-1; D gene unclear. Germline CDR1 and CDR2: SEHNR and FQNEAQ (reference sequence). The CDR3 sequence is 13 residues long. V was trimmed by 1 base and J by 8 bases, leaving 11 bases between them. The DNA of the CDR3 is TGTGCCAGCAGCTTAGGAGAAAAGACAGAAGCTTTCTTT. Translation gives CASSLGEKTEAFF.

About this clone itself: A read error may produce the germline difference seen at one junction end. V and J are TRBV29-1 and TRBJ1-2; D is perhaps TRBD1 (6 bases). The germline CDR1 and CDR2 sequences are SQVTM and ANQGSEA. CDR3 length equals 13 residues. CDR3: CSVETGIRYGYTF. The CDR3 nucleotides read TGCAGTGTTGAAACAGGGATTCGGTATGGCTACACCTTC. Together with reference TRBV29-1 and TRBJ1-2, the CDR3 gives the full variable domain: SAVISQKPSRDICQRGTSLTIQCQVDSQVTMMFWYRQQPGQSLTLIATANQGSEATYESGFVIDKFPISRPNLTFSTLTVSNMSPEDSSIYLCSVETGIRYGYTFGSGTRLTVV.

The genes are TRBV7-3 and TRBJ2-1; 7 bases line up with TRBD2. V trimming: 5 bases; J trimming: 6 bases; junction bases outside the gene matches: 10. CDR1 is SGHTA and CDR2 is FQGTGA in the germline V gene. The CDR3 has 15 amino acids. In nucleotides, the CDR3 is TGTGCCAGCAGCCTCCTGGGGGACTACTCCAATGAGCAGTTCTTC. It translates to CASSLLGDYSNEQFF.

The CDR3 nucleotides read TGTGCCTGGAGCGCCCGGGAGCAGTACTTC. Protein product: CAWSAREQYF. The gene calls are TRBV30 and TRBJ2-7; D gene unclear. The ends were cut back, 3 bases at V and 7 bases at J, with 7 bases in the middle. Germline-derived CDR1 and CDR2 are GTSNPN and SVGIG (reference sequence). The CDR3 is 10 amino acids.

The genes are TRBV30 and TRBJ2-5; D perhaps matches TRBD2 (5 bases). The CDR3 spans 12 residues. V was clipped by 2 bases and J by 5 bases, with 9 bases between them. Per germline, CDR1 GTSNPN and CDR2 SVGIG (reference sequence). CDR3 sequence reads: CAWSPSRETQYF. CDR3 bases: TGTGCCTGGAGTCCTAGCCGGGAGACCCAGTACTTC.

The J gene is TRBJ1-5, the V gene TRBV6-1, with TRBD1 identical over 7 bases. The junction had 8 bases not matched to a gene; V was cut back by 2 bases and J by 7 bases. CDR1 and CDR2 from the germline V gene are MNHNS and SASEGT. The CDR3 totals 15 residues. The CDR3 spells CASSEISRQGQPQHF. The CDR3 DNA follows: TGTGCCAGCAGTGAAATATCTAGACAGGGCCAGCCCCAGCATTTT.

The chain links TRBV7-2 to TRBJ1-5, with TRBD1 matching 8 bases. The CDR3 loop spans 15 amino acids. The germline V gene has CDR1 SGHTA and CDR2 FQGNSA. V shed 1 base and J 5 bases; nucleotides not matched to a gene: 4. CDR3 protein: CASSLGDRIYQPQHF. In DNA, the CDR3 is TGTGCCAGCAGCTTAGGGGACAGGATCTATCAGCCCCAGCATTTT.

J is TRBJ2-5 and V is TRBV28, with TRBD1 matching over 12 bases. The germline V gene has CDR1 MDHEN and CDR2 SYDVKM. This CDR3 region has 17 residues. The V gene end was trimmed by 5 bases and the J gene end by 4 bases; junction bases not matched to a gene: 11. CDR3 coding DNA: TGTGCCAGCAGTGGGGTTCCGGGACAGGGGGCTGGAGAGACCCAGTACTTC. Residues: CASSGVPGQGAGETQYF.

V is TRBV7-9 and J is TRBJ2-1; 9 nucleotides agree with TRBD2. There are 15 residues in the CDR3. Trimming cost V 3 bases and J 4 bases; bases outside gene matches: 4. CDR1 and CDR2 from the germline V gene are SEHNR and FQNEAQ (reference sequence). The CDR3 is CASSFGLASYNEQFF. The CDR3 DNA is TGTGCCAGCAGCTTCGGACTAGCGAGTTACAATGAGCAGTTCTTC.

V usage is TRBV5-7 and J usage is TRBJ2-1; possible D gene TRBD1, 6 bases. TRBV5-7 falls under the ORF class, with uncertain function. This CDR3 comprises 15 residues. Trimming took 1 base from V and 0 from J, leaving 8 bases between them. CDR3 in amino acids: CASSLTGSSYNEQFF. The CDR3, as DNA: TGTGCCAGCAGCTTGACAGGGAGCTCCTACAATGAGCAGTTCTTC.